The next 10 T cell receptor beta chains were all read from a single sample in a study of blood T cell repertoires in COVID-19 (dated by TCRdb to about 2020). The method behind the library was the immunoSEQ multiplex PCR assay. As stored in TCRdb, this immuneACCESS dataset retains in-frame rearrangements with V and J assigned. A fraction of the clones does not appear; measured against another copy, unresolved V genes explain less than half of the discrepancy, and the remainder lacks a known reason. The sample profile shows around 87,000 clones; 80% to 90% of them were found once. The ten largest clones represent roughly 9% of the sample. The source material was peripheral blood. The source is a man between 45 and 60 years old with acute or convalescent COVID-19.

This clone appeared a few times. The V and J genes are TRBV7-9 and TRBJ2-1; maybe TRBD2 (5 bases). The germline V gene has CDR1 SEHNR and CDR2 FQNEAQ (reference sequence). V lost 5 bases and J 5 bases, leaving 16 bases between the germline ends. The CDR3 has 15 residues. The CDR3 protein is CASSPTRPGDNEQFF. CDR3 bases: TGTGCCAGCAGCCCGACTCGACCCGGGGACAATGAGCAGTTCTTC.

The chain carries TRBV4-1 and TRBJ1-3; 8 bases line up with TRBD1. The CDR3 consists of 15 residues. J was trimmed by 2 bases and V by 2 bases; bases with no gene match: 2. Germline V gene sequence: CDR1 MGHRA, CDR2 YSYEKL. This CDR3 is CASSQRGQAGNTIYF. Written as DNA, the CDR3 is TGCGCCAGCAGCCAAAGGGGACAGGCTGGAAACACCATATATTTT.

The chain combines TRBV19 with TRBJ1-2; D is perhaps TRBD1 (5 bases). Per the germline V gene, CDR1 is LNHDA and CDR2 is SQIVND (reference sequence). V lost 0 bases and J 5 bases, leaving 7 bases between the germline ends. This CDR3 region has 13 residues. The CDR3 DNA follows: TGTGCCAGTAGTATAGATGGGGGGTATGGCTACACCTTC. Translated: CASSIDGGYGYTF.

The chain links TRBV19 to TRBJ1-5; 11 bases match TRBD1. CDR1 and CDR2 from the germline V gene are LNHDA and SQIVND (reference sequence). The V segment lost 1 base and the J segment 6 bases; nucleotides outside the gene matches: 5. This CDR3 region has 16 residues. Here the CDR3 DNA reads TGTGCCAGTAGTATAGGGACAGGGGGCTTCTCTCAGCCCCAGCATTTT. Amino acid sequence: CASSIGTGGFSQPQHF.

The J gene is TRBJ1-5, the V gene TRBV5-6; the D gene is possibly TRBD1 (6 bases). Trimming took off 1 base at V and 4 bases at J, with 9 bases between the two ends. The length of the CDR3 is 14 residues. The germline V gene encodes CDR1 SGHDT and CDR2 YYEEEE. CDR3 residues: CASSLFRGNQPQHF. In DNA, the CDR3 is TGTGCCAGCAGCTTGTTCAGGGGAAATCAGCCCCAGCATTTT.

Written as DNA, the CDR3 is TGTGCCAGCTCACCACGGGGCCAGGATCGCACTGAAGCTTTCTTT. This encodes CASSPRGQDRTEAFF. This sequence joins TRBV18 and TRBJ1-1, with D perhaps matching TRBD1 (5 bases). V lost 1 base to trimming and J lost 4 bases, with 13 bases between them. From germline, CDR1 is KGHSH and CDR2 LQKENI. This CDR3 contains 15 residues.

This rearrangement joins TRBV9 to TRBJ1-6; D not certain. Trimming shortened V by 0 bases and J by 11 bases, and 12 bases separated the two germline ends. Germline values: CDR1 SGDLS, CDR2 YYNGEE. The CDR3 has 14 amino acids. CDR3 region: CASSVAANRAPLHF. Here the CDR3 DNA reads TGTGCCAGCAGCGTAGCCGCGAATCGGGCACCCCTCCACTTT. The full variable domain, with the rest looked up from reference TRBV9 and TRBJ1-6, is DSGVTQTPKHLITATGQRVTLRCSPRSGDLSVYWYQQSLDQGLQFLIQYYNGEERAKGNILERFSAQQFPDLHSELNLSSLELGDSALYFCASSVAANRAPLHFGNGTRLTVT.

Only one count was recorded for this clone. This chain joins TRBV28 and TRBJ1-5; D remains unclear. This CDR3 has 16 amino acids. Trimming took off 5 bases at V and 2 bases at J, with 16 bases between the two ends. Per germline, CDR1 MDHEN and CDR2 SYDVKM. The CDR3 DNA is TGTGCCAGCAGTACATGGGAGGGCTCAGGCAATCAGCCCCAGCATTTT. Amino acid sequence: CASSTWEGSGNQPQHF. Full variable domain (rest looked up from reference TRBV28 and TRBJ1-5): DVKVTQSSRYLVKRTGEKVFLECVQDMDHENMFWYRQDPGLGLRLIYFSYDVKMKEKGDIPEGYSVSREKKERFSLILESASTNQTSMYLCASSTWEGSGNQPQHFGDGTRLSIL.

The chain recombines TRBV5-1 with TRBJ1-1; 8 positions agree with TRBD1. The length of the CDR3 is 15 residues. J lost 5 bases, V lost 2 bases, and 8 bases had no gene match. Germline loops: CDR1 SGHRS, CDR2 YFSETQ. The CDR3 DNA reads TGCGCCAGCAGCTTAGTCCGGGACAGGACTACTGAAGCTTTCTTT. Protein product: CASSLVRDRTTEAFF.

The CDR3 DNA follows: TGCGCCAGCAGTGAAATAGGGGGACAGGGGGCTAGGTGGGAAAAACTGTTTTTT. Its translation: CASSEIGGQGARWEKLFF. The chain uses TRBV10-1 and TRBJ1-4, with 12 nucleotides matching TRBD1. CDR1 and CDR2 from the germline V gene are WNHNN and SYGVQD (reference sequence). Trimming took 3 bases from V and 8 from J; bases not matched to a gene: 13. The CDR3 is 18 amino acids.